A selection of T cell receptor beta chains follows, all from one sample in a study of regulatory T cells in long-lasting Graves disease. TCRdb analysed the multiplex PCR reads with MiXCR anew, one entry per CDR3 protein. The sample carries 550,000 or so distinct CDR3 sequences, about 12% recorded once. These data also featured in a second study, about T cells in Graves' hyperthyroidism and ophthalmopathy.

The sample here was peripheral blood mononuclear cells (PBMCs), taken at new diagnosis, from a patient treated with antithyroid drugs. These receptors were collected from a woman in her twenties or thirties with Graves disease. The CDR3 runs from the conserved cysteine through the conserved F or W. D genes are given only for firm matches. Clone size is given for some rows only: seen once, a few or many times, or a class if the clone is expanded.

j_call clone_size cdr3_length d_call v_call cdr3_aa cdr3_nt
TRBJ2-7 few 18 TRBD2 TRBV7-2 CASSLRITSGESSYEQYF TGTGCCAGCAGCCTACGAATAACTAGCGGGGAAAGCTCCTACGAGCAGTACTTC
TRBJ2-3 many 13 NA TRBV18 CASSPRVTDTQYF TGTGCCAGCTCACCGAGGGTAACAGATACGCAGTATTTT
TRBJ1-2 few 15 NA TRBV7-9 CASSLEGPRASGYTF TGTGCCAGCAGCTTAGAAGGACCTCGGGCATCTGGCTACACCTTC
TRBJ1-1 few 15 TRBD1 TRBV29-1 CSAWAWAGGNTEAFF TGCAGCGCTTGGGCCTGGGCAGGGGGGAACACTGAAGCTTTCTTT
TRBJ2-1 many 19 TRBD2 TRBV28 CASSSLLSGLVGSYNEQFF TGTGCCAGCAGTTCTCTCCTCTCGGGACTAGTTGGGTCCTACAATGAGCAGTTCTTC
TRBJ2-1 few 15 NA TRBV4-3 CASSDRDGVYNEQFF TGCGCCAGCAGCGACCGGGACGGTGTATACAATGAGCAGTTCTTC
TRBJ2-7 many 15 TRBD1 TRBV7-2 CASSLRTGQNYEQYF TGTGCCAGCAGCCTACGGACAGGGCAGAACTACGAGCAGTACTTC
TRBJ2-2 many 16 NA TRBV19 CASRDRGAPRTGELFF TGTGCCAGTAGGGATAGGGGGGCTCCTCGCACCGGGGAGCTGTTTTTT
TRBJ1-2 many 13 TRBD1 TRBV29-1 CSVPGQGASGYTF TGCAGCGTTCCGGGACAGGGGGCGAGTGGCTACACCTTC
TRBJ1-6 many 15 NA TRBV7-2 CASSPRPGGGSPLHF TGTGCCAGCAGCCCCCGCCCGGGGGGGGGTTCACCCCTCCACTTT
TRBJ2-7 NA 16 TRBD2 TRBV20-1 CSATGLADHFSYEQYF TGCAGTGCAACGGGACTAGCGGACCACTTCTCCTACGAGCAGTACTTC
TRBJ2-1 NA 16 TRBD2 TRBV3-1 CASSQGASGRFSEQFF TGTGCCAGCAGCCAAGGAGCTAGCGGGAGGTTCAGTGAGCAGTTCTTC
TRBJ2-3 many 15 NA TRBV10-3 CAISRDLRPTDTQYF TGTGCCATCAGCCGGGACCTCCGACCCACAGATACGCAGTATTTT
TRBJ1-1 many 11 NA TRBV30 CAWRGPRQAFF TGTGCCTGGAGGGGACCGCGGCAAGCTTTCTTT
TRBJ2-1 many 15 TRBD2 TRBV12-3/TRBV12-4 CASSGGTSLGNEQFF TGTGCCAGCAGCGGAGGGACTAGCCTCGGCAATGAGCAGTTCTTC
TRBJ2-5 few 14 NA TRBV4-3 CASSQEHWGEPQYF TGCGCCAGCAGCCAAGAGCACTGGGGCGAGCCCCAGTACTTC
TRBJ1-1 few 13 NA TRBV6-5 CASSSGGATEAFF TGTGCCAGCAGTTCCGGCGGGGCCACTGAAGCTTTCTTT
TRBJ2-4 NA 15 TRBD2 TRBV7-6 CASSPRLAGKNIQYF TGTGCCAGCAGCCCACGACTAGCGGGGAAGAACATTCAGTACTTC
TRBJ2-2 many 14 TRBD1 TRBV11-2 CASSLDTGAGELFF TGTGCCAGCAGCCTGGACACAGGGGCCGGGGAGCTGTTTTTT
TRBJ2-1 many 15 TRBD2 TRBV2 CASREVSGTYNEQFF TGTGCCAGCAGGGAAGTTAGCGGGACTTACAATGAGCAGTTCTTC
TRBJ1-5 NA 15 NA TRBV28 CASSYPGHRNQPQHF TGTGCCAGCAGTTACCCGGGACATCGCAATCAGCCCCAGCATTTT
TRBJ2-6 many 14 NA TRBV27 CASSLIPGANVLTF TGTGCCAGCAGTTTAATCCCTGGGGCCAACGTCCTGACTTTC
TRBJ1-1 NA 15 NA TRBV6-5 CASSYSGRGNTEAFF TGTGCCAGCAGTTACTCGGGGAGAGGCAACACTGAAGCTTTCTTT
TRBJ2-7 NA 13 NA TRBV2 CAWCTRGTYEQYF TGTGCCTGGTGCACTAGGGGGACCTACGAGCAGTACTTC
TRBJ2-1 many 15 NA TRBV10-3 CAISDHGQRENEQFF TGTGCCATCAGTGACCACGGACAGCGTGAAAATGAGCAGTTCTTC
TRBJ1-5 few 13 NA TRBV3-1 CASSQGQHQPQHF TGTGCCAGCAGCCAAGGGCAGCATCAGCCCCAGCATTTT
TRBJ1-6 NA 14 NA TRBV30 CAWSVGTLNSPLHF TGTGCCTGGAGTGTTGGGACGCTAAATTCACCCCTCCACTTT
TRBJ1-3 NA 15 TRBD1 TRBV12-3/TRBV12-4 CASRTQGASGNTIYF TGTGCCAGCAGGACGCAGGGGGCGTCTGGAAACACCATATATTTT
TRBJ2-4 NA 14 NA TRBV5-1 CASRSGGPKNIQYF TGCGCCAGCAGATCCGGAGGTCCCAAAAACATTCAGTACTTC
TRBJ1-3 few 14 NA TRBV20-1 CSAREGGLGNTIYF TGCAGTGCTAGAGAGGGTGGGCTAGGAAACACCATATATTTT
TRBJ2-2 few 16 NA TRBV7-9 CASSIGGVGVTGELFF TGTGCCAGCAGCATCGGAGGGGTGGGTGTCACCGGGGAGCTGTTTTTT
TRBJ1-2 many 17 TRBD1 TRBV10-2 CASSDTNNRGRNYGYTF TGCGCCAGCAGTGATACAAACAACAGGGGGCGTAACTATGGCTACACCTTC
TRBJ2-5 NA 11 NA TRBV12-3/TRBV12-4 CASSILETQYF TGTGCCAGCAGTATACTGGAAACCCAGTACTTC
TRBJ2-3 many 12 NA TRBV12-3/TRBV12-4 CASRRDSDTQYF TGTGCCAGCAGGAGGGACTCAGATACGCAGTATTTT
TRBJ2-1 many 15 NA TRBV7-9 CASSLPGSSYNEQFF TGTGCCAGCAGCTTACCAGGAAGCTCCTACAATGAGCAGTTCTTC
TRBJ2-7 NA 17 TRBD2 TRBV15 CATSREGLAGGTYEQYF TGTGCCACCAGCAGAGAGGGACTAGCGGGAGGAACCTACGAGCAGTACTTC
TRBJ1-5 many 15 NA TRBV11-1 CASSPQQGTTDTQHF TGTGCCAGCAGCCCGCAACAGGGTACGACAGATACGCAGCATTTT
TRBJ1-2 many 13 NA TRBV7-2 CASTTGFHYGYTF TGTGCCAGCACTACAGGGTTCCACTATGGCTACACCTTC
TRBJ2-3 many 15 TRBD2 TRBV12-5 CASGSGTRSTDTQYF TGTGCTAGTGGTTCCGGGACTAGATCCACAGATACGCAGTATTTT
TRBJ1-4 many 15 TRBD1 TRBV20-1 CSARDLGTGDEKLFF TGCAGTGCTAGAGATCTCGGGACAGGGGATGAAAAACTGTTTTTT